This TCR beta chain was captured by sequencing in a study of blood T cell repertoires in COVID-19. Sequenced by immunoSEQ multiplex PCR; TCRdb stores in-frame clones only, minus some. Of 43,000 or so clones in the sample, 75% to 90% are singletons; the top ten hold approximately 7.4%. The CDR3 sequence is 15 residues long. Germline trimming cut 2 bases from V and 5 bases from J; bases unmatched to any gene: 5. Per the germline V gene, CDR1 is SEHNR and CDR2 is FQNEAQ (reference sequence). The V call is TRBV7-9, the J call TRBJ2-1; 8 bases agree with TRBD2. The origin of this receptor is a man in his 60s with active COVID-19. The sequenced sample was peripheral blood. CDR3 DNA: TGTGCCAGCAGCTTAATAGGGACTAGTCACAATGAGCAGTTCTTC. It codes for CASSLIGTSHNEQFF.